The clone carrying this T cell receptor (beta chain) was observed a few times. The antigen is undetermined. The sample belongs to a study of T cell repertoires in cytomegalovirus infection. Germline-derived CDR1 and CDR2 are MNHEY and SMNVEV (reference sequence). V lost 4 bases, J lost 0 bases, and 9 bases lay in between. This CDR3 region has 15 residues. Each CDR3 protein is one row after TCRdb ran MiXCR on the reads. The sample records roughly 180,000 distinct CDR3 sequences, roughly 21% being singletons. The sample here was CD8+ T cells from cultured PBMCs, taken from culture after CMV antigen stimulation. The TCR sequence derives from a human donor in good health (CMV status not recorded). Some clones in this sample may be carry-over from other donors' samples. This chain connects TRBV27 to TRBJ2-2, with a possible D match to TRBD1 (5 bases). The CDR3 sequence: CASSWKGANTGELFF. The DNA of the CDR3 is TGTGCCAGCAGTTGGAAAGGGGCGAACACCGGGGAGCTGTTTTTT.